The present T cell receptor (beta chain) was sequenced within a study of cytomegalovirus exposure and HLA in healthy donors. PCR was performed using 60 Vbeta and 13 Jbeta primers. Assay used: immunoSEQ multiplex PCR; TCRdb lists only in-frame clones, some missing. Found here are 85,000 to 100,000 clones, around three quarters of them singletons; the top ten hold more than 2.5%. This clone has just a few counts. Antigen: not known. Study conclusions and caveats: Productive status was seen about 90% or about 30% of the time for most TCR beta V segments in an earlier analysis. Rare TCR sequences dominated, though some public TCRs recurred in many donors.

The germline gives CDR1 LNHDA, CDR2 SQIVND (reference sequence). Trimming took 7 bases from V and 2 from J; bases not matched to a gene: 3. The CDR3 has 14 amino acids. What was sequenced was PBMCs. This chain joins TRBV19 and TRBJ1-4; TRBD1 matches at 8 bases. This clonotype was obtained from a male donor in good health and CMV-seropositive. The CDR3 sequence: CASTRQGTNEKLFF. For the CDR3, the DNA is TGTGCCAGTACTCGACAGGGGACTAATGAAAAACTGTTTTTT.